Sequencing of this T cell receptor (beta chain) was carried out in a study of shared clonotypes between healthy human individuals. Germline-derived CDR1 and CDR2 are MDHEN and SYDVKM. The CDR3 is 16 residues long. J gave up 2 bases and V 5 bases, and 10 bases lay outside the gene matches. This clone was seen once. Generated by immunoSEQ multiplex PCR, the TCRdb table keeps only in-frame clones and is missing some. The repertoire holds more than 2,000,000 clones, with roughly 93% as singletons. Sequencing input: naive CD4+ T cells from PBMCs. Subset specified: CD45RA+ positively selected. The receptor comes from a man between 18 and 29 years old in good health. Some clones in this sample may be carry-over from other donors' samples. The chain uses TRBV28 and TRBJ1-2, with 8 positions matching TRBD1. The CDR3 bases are TGTGCCAGCAGTATTTTGACCGGGACAGGAAACTATGGCTACACCTTC. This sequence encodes CASSILTGTGNYGYTF.